This is a list of T cell receptor beta chains from one sample in a study of Graves' ophthalmopathy and Graves' hyperthyroidism. TCRdb re-called the multiplex PCR reads with MiXCR, one entry per CDR3 protein. The data contain approximately 540,000 distinct CDR3 sequences, just under 40% of them singletons. Sequenced input: peripheral blood or thyroid tissue (not recorded which). Receptors originate from an adult man with Graves' hyperthyroidism. Both conserved end residues are part of each CDR3. Fields, in order: J gene, clone size, V gene, D gene, CDR3 protein, CDR3 DNA. The D gene is left open where the match is weak. A clone size is listed for some rows: how often the clone was seen (once, few, many), or a class if it is expanded.

TRBJ2-7 once TRBV5-1 TRBD1 CASSSGDRDTGELYF TGCGCCAGCAGCTCTGGGGACAGGGACACCGGGGAGCTGTACTTC
TRBJ2-7 - TRBV11-2 TRBD1 CASSSLRDRGDYEQYF TGTGCCAGCAGCTCCCTCCGGGACAGGGGGGACTACGAGCAGTACTTC
TRBJ2-7 many TRBV7-8 - CASSSRTALRSYEQYF TGTGCCAGCAGCTCGAGGACAGCATTAAGGTCCTACGAGCAGTACTTC
TRBJ1-5 - TRBV3-1 TRBD1 CASGGQGTQPQHF TGTGCCAGCGGCGGACAGGGAACACAGCCCCAGCATTTT
TRBJ1-5 few TRBV2 - CASSYERTQPQHF TGTGCCAGCAGTTACGAGAGGACTCAGCCCCAGCATTTT
TRBJ2-7 - TRBV7-9 - CASSYSVTGTPYEQYF TGTGCCAGCAGTTACTCCGTTACGGGGACCCCCTACGAGCAGTACTTC
TRBJ2-7 - TRBV15 - CATSRGRGPAYEQYF TGTGCCACCAGCAGAGGTCGAGGTCCCGCCTACGAGCAGTACTTC
TRBJ1-2 many TRBV9 TRBD1 CASSVGTGGNYGYTF TGTGCCAGCAGCGTTGGGACAGGGGGGAACTATGGCTACACCTTC
TRBJ1-2 few TRBV19 - CASSAAGGGHYGYTF TGTGCCAGTTCTGCGGCGGGTGGGGGACACTATGGCTACACCTTC
TRBJ1-4 - TRBV25-1 - CASSEARVHEKLFF TGTGCCAGCAGTGAGGCTAGGGTTCACGAAAAACTGTTTTTT
TRBJ2-1 - TRBV7-3 TRBD2 CASSLTGGLNNEQFF TGTGCCAGCAGCTTAACGGGAGGGCTAAACAATGAGCAGTTCTTC
TRBJ2-7 few TRBV7-2 TRBD2 CASSLETSGTWGISYEQYF TGTGCCAGCAGCTTAGAGACTAGCGGGACCTGGGGAATCTCCTACGAGCAGTACTTC
TRBJ2-7 few TRBV27 - CASSLTSTSYEQYF TGTGCCAGCAGTTTAACTAGCACATCCTACGAGCAGTACTTC
TRBJ1-1 many TRBV12-3/TRBV12-4 - CASSLGGSGGAFF TGTGCCAGCAGTTTAGGGGGGTCTGGGGGAGCTTTCTTT
TRBJ2-7 - TRBV29-1 - CSVSEGGGTYEQYF TGCAGCGTTTCCGAGGGGGGCGGGACCTACGAGCAGTACTTC
TRBJ2-7 - TRBV6-5 - CASSEAGWGATYEQYF TGTGCCAGCAGTGAAGCTGGCTGGGGGGCAACCTACGAGCAGTACTTC
TRBJ1-2 many TRBV24-1 - CATSSPGGGGYTF TGTGCCACCAGTAGCCCGGGCGGGGGAGGCTACACCTTC
TRBJ2-5 - TRBV24-1 TRBD1 CATSAPGQGFETQYF TGTGCCACCAGCGCCCCGGGACAGGGGTTCGAGACCCAGTACTTC
TRBJ1-6 - TRBV7-2 - CASSLIGYNSPLHF TGTGCCAGCAGCTTAATCGGGTATAATTCACCCCTCCACTTT
TRBJ1-1 many TRBV10-3 - CAISGQGDTEAFF TGTGCCATCAGTGGGCAGGGTGACACTGAAGCTTTCTTT
TRBJ2-7 once TRBV20-1 TRBD2 CSARENGGRYNEQYF TGCAGTGCTAGAGAAAACGGGGGGAGGTACAATGAGCAGTACTTC
TRBJ2-7 - TRBV29-1 TRBD1 CSARTGGYEQYF TGCAGCGCTAGGACAGGGGGCTACGAGCAGTACTTC
TRBJ1-5 few TRBV19 - CASSMGFGQPQHF TGTGCCAGTAGTATGGGGTTCGGGCAGCCCCAGCATTTT
TRBJ2-7 many TRBV2 TRBD2 CASVLAGVKYEQYF TGTGCCAGCGTACTAGCGGGGGTAAAGTACGAGCAGTACTTC
TRBJ2-5 - TRBV6-1 - CASSEGPRGRGETQYF TGTGCCAGCAGTGAAGGTCCCCGGGGGCGAGGGGAGACCCAGTACTTC
TRBJ2-5 - TRBV24-1 TRBD1 CATSDFTGTGGGETQYF TGTGCCACCAGTGATTTTACCGGGACAGGGGGCGGAGAGACCCAGTACTTC
TRBJ1-1 - TRBV10-3 - CAISPSANTEAFF TGTGCCATCAGCCCTTCCGCGAACACTGAAGCTTTCTTT
TRBJ2-7 few TRBV6-2/TRBV6-3 TRBD2 CATRTSGRVEQYF TGTGCCACCAGGACTAGCGGGAGGGTAGAGCAGTACTTC
TRBJ1-4 - TRBV20-1 - CSARGHSTNEKLFF TGCAGTGCTAGGGGGCACTCAACTAATGAAAAACTGTTTTTT
TRBJ2-7 many TRBV14 - CASSQAGGGEQYF TGTGCCAGCAGCCAAGCTGGGGGCGGCGAGCAGTACTTC
TRBJ2-7 many TRBV20-1 TRBD2 CSARTPGTSPYEQYF TGCAGTGCTAGAACACCCGGGACTAGTCCCTACGAGCAGTACTTC
TRBJ1-1 many TRBV5-1 TRBD1 CASSLRGGNTEAFF TGTGCCAGCAGCTTGAGAGGGGGCAACACTGAAGCTTTCTTT
TRBJ1-1 - TRBV29-1 - CSPVNTEAFF TGCAGCCCGGTGAACACTGAAGCTTTCTTT
TRBJ2-6 - TRBV7-9 TRBD2 CASSLKGLAGRGANVLTF TGTGCCAGCAGCTTAAAAGGACTAGCGGGACGTGGGGCCAACGTCCTGACTTTC
TRBJ1-3 few TRBV4-1 - CASSQGGRLSGNTIYF TGTGCCAGCAGCCAAGGTGGTAGATTATCTGGAAACACCATATATTTT
TRBJ1-4 - TRBV15 - CATSSSSNPKTLFF TGTGCCACCAGCAGTTCCAGCAACCCGAAGACCCTGTTTTTT
TRBJ2-7 - TRBV29-1 TRBD1 CSEGTGGSYEQYF TGCAGCGAAGGGACAGGGGGGAGTTACGAGCAGTACTTC
TRBJ1-1 - TRBV7-9 TRBD1 CASSWRQGVNTEAFF TGTGCCAGCAGCTGGAGACAGGGGGTGAACACTGAAGCTTTCTTT
TRBJ2-3 few TRBV9 TRBD2 CASSVPSGGGDTQYF TGTGCCAGCAGCGTCCCGAGCGGGGGCGGGGATACGCAGTATTTT
TRBJ1-6 many TRBV9 - CASSVGVINSPLHF TGTGCCAGCAGCGTAGGCGTGATTAATTCACCCCTCCACTTT
TRBJ2-3 few TRBV20-1 TRBD1 CSANRGTGRTDTQYF TGCAGTGCTAACCGAGGGACAGGGCGCACAGATACGCAGTATTTT
TRBJ2-1 - TRBV7-9 - CASSLAMGRGSEQFF TGTGCCAGCAGCTTAGCGATGGGGCGCGGTAGTGAGCAGTTCTTC
TRBJ2-3 - TRBV7-2 TRBD2 CASSHRGGAGDTQYF TGTGCCAGCAGCCATCGCGGGGGGGCTGGAGATACGCAGTATTTT
TRBJ1-1 once TRBV15 - CATSNDRTNTEAFF TGTGCCACCAGTAACGACAGAACGAACACTGAAGCTTTCTTT
TRBJ2-5 many TRBV9 - CASSVAPEETQYF TGTGCCAGCAGCGTAGCCCCCGAGGAGACCCAGTACTTC
TRBJ1-6 few TRBV20-1 - CSARDHGPAVLGSSYNSPLHF TGCAGTGCTAGAGACCATGGCCCGGCCGTTCTCGGGAGCTCCTATAATTCACCCCTCCACTTT
TRBJ1-1 many TRBV11-2 - CASSLTATNTEAFF TGTGCCAGCAGCTTAACGGCAACCAACACTGAAGCTTTCTTT
TRBJ2-6 - TRBV29-1 - CSVEQGIMNTEAF TGCAGCGTTGAACAGGGGATCATGAACACTGAAGCTTTC
TRBJ2-2 many TRBV10-3 TRBD2 CATGIREVSNTGELFF TGTGCCACCGGTATCCGGGAGGTCTCGAACACCGGGGAGCTGTTTTTT
TRBJ2-2 - TRBV5-1 TRBD2 CASGYGRETGELFF TGCGCCAGCGGCTACGGGAGGGAAACCGGGGAGCTGTTTTTT
TRBJ2-5 - TRBV7-8 TRBD2 CASSRDRGLAGGPRETQYF TGCGCCAGCAGCCGGGACAGGGGACTAGCGGGAGGGCCAAGAGAGACCCAGTACTTC
TRBJ2-7 many TRBV5-1 - CASSLTGGGLYEQYF TGCGCCAGCAGCTTGACCGGAGGAGGGCTCTACGAGCAGTACTTC
TRBJ2-2 few TRBV24-1 TRBD1 CATSGLTRTGWMPGKLFF TGTGCCACCAGCGGACTAACACGGACAGGGTGGATGCCCGGGAAGCTGTTTTTT
TRBJ2-2 many TRBV7-2 - CASSSTSVAGELFF TGTGCCAGCAGCTCAACTAGTGTCGCCGGGGAGCTGTTTTTT